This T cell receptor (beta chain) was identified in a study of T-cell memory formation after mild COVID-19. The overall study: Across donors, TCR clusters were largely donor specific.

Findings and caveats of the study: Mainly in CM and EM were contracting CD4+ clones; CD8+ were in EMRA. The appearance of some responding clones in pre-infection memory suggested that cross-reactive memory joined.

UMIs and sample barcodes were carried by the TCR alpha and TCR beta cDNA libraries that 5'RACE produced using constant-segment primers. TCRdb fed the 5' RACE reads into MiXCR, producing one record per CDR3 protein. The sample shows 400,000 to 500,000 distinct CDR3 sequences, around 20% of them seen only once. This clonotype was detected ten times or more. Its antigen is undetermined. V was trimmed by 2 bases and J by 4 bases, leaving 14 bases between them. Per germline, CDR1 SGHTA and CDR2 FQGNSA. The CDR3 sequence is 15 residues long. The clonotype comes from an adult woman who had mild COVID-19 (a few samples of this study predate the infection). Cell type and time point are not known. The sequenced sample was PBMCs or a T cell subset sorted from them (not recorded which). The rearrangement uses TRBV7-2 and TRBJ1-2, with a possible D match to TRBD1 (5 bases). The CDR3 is CASSLHLGGFYGYTF. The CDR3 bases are TGTGCCAGCAGCTTACACCTCGGGGGGTTCTATGGCTACACCTTC.